This TCR beta chain was identified during a study of blood T cells in healthy people across ages. Peripheral blood was drawn, roughly 10 milliliters per donor. Samples had at least 6 million PBMCs isolated from them. Study conclusions and caveats: Diversity figures based on one million T cells were deemed too low.

A second PCR of roughly 6 to 12 cycles used a sample-barcoded 5' primer and a J-beta primer mix. TCRdb re-called the 5' RACE reads with MiXCR, one entry per CDR3 protein. This sample has 1.5 million to 2 million distinct CDR3 sequences; approximately 50% occur once, and the top ten carry approximately 2.1%. In this sample, this clonotype turned up many times. Its specificity is unknown. Material for sequencing was blood. The origin of this receptor is a woman aged 40 to 55 in good health.

CDR3 loop: CASSQGYEETQYF. CDR3 DNA: TGTGCCAGCAGCCAGGGCTACGAAGAGACCCAGTACTTC. The chain joins TRBV6-6 to TRBJ2-5, with D perhaps matching TRBD1 (5 bases). The CDR3 consists of 13 residues. V gave up 6 bases and J gave up 3 bases, with 11 bases separating them. Germline V gene lookup returns CDR1 MNHNY and CDR2 SVGAGI (reference sequence).